This record concerns one T cell receptor beta chain sequence. There are a few counts of this clonotype. The antigen this receptor binds is unknown. There are no base qualities to consult, and no much larger clone falls within one base. Hyperthyroidism patients were newly diagnosed, with disease duration under 2 months, and aged 18 to 65 years. The study excluded patients with uncontrolled infections, other autoimmune diseases, pregnancy or lactation. Diagnoses were established on the basis of clinical symptoms, serum thyroxine and TRAb, thyroid ultrasound, and orbital computed tomography. Blood from progressor patients was drawn when they were first diagnosed with hyperthyroidism, before any ophthalmopathy symptoms appeared. PBMCs were separated from roughly 10 ml of fresh peripheral blood using Ficoll-Paque density gradient centrifugation. Progressor patients were first diagnosed with Graves' hyperthyroidism and then developed ophthalmopathy during follow-up. Trizol reagent was used to extract total RNA, and RNA quality was then checked on an Agilent 2100 Bioanalyzer.

The data were taken from a study of T cells in Graves' hyperthyroidism and ophthalmopathy (dated by TCRdb to between 2018 and 2021). Turning to the overall study: Peripheral blood was collected at initial diagnosis, before any treatment. A discovery cohort of about a hundred patients, approximately 45 with Graves' ophthalmopathy and approximately 55 with stable Graves' hyperthyroidism, was used to find distinguishing TCR V-J signatures. Whether ophthalmopathy could be predicted prospectively was tested in an independent validation cohort made up of approximately 19 hyperthyroidism patients plus 17 patients who later progressed to ophthalmopathy. For training and testing, the 100 or so patients in the discovery cohort were randomly divided in a 7:3 ratio. The study also compared thyroid tissue and blood T-cell repertoires from several Graves' hyperthyroidism patients. Following sampling, methimazole starting at 30 mg daily was given to hyperthyroidism patients, and high-dose intravenous methylprednisolone was given to ophthalmopathy patients. TCR Vbeta CDR3 sequencing of approximately 140 peripheral blood samples (43 ophthalmopathy, about 74 hyperthyroidism and approximately 17 progressor patients) is reported in the paper.

V and J lose 4 bases and 1 base, and a span of 14 bases separates them. The germline V gene sets CDR1 to KGHSH and CDR2 to LQKENI. Including the terminal cysteine and phenylalanine, the CDR3 comprises 16 residues. The CDR3 DNA has 48 bases and is translated from base 1. The paper's findings and limits, for the study overall: No statistical method was used to fix the sample size in advance, and group allocation was not hidden from the investigators. Most expanded thyroid clonotypes (frequency above 0.001) were also detected in blood, a finding suggesting that blood repertoires may reflect thyroid immune responses. A model built on a 13 V-J signature distinguished ophthalmopathy from stable hyperthyroidism, reaching about 89% sensitivity and about 81% specificity in cross-validation and 80%/75% in testing. In validation, the model predicted progression to ophthalmopathy with roughly 66% sensitivity and 72% to 85% specificity, a median of 6.5 months before onset.

TCR beta CDR3 regions were amplified from RNA transcripts. The TCR CDR3 was subjected to a first round of RT-PCR using the HTBI primer set and the Qiagen OneStep RT-PCR kit. A second multiplex PCR round built the libraries, followed by size selection and purification. Paired-end sequencing of the libraries was performed with 100 bp reads on an Illumina HiSeq2000. Per the source publication's procedure: SOAPnuke was used to process the raw data, with reads discarded if the reads contained adapters or uncalled bases, had a mean Phred below 15, or lacked an exact constant-primer or identifier match. COPE v1.2.5 was used to merge high-quality paired reads, and clonotypes were defined as unique nucleotide sequences. Clonotypes were aligned to IMGT TRBV, TRBD and TRBJ reference segments using MiTCR v1.1. Only V-J combinations with frequency above 0.0001, covering about 99% of repertoires, were analysed. The TCS score was defined as the ratio of F50 (clonal expansion) to E x V (chaos), calculated using BLOSUM62-based TCRdist between CDR3 peptides within each V-J. Welch's t-statistics and random forest reduced around 520 V-J features to 10 to 15, which were used in a naive Bayes classifier (R e1071). Using fastp at Q25 and MiXCR, TCRdb reprocessed the public reads and kept productive beta chains. Entries are consolidated by CDR3 protein sequence, retaining the most common genes and DNA. In this record, the V and J calls reflect TCRdb's handling and not the investigators' own analysis. The sample yields under 400,000 distinct CDR3 sequences; approximately 15% were counted once. Around 30% of the sample is in the top ten clones.

Material: blood. The chain was built from TRBV18 and TRBJ1-3, with no confident D gene call. This receptor was taken from a woman aged 18 to 35 with Graves' hyperthyroidism that later progressed to Graves' ophthalmopathy. The DNA sequence reads TGTGCCAGCTCACTCCGAACAGCCTCATCTGGAAACACCATATATTTT. This sequence encodes CASSLRTASSGNTIYF. Here the CDR3 is joined to the reference TRBV18 and TRBJ1-3 genes, and the full variable domain is: NAGVMQNPRHLVRRRGQEARLRCSPMKGHSHVYWYRQLPEEGLKFMVYLQKENIIDESGMPKERFSAEFPKEGPSILRIQQVVRGDSAAYFCASSLRTASSGNTIYFGEGSWLTVV.